The present TCR beta chain was sequenced within a study of T-cell memory formation after mild COVID-19. Study results and caveats: Contracting CD8+ clones were enriched in EMRA, CD4+ mainly in CM and EM.

The table lists this clonotype with a few counts. Its antigen is as yet unknown. In TCRdb, the 5' RACE reads were re-called with MiXCR into one record per CDR3 protein. The sample lists over 70,000 distinct CDR3 sequences, over 12% occurring once. Germline V gene data show CDR1 as SEHNR and CDR2 as FQNEAQ (reference sequence). The CDR3 extends over 14 amino acids. V lost 1 base and J 4 bases, leaving 10 bases between the germline ends. The chain couples TRBV7-9 to TRBJ1-2; D remains unclear. Sequencing was done on a sample of PBMCs or a T cell subset sorted from them (not recorded which). The clonotype comes from a man aged 18 to 30 who had mild COVID-19 (a few samples of this study predate the infection). Cell type and time point are not known. The CDR3 region has the DNA TGTGCCAGCAGCTTAGACGGCAGCCCCTATGGCTACACCTTC. Translated, it gives CASSLDGSPYGYTF.